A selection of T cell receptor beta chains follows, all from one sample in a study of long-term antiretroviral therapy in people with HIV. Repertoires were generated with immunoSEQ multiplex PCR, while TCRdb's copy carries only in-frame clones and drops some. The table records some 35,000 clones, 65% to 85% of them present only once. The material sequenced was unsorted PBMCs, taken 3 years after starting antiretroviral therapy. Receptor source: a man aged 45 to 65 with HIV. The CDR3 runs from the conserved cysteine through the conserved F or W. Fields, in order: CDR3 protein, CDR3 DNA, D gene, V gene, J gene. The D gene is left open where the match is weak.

CASSLGTEAFF	TGTGCCAGCAGCCTAGGGACTGAAGCTTTCTTT	.	TRBV28	TRBJ1-1
CASSVQGLAVETQYF	TGTGCCAGCAGTGTCCAGGGACTAGCGGTAGAGACCCAGTACTTC	TRBD2	TRBV27	TRBJ2-5
CASSVGQGQEKLFF	TGTGCCAGCAGCGTGGGACAGGGTCAGGAAAAACTGTTTTTT	TRBD1	TRBV7-8	TRBJ1-4
CASSGGAYPGNTIYF	TGTGCCAGCAGTGGCGGAGCCTACCCTGGAAACACCATATATTTT	.	TRBV25-1	TRBJ1-3
CASSLAARLGYTF	TGCGCCAGCAGCTTGGCAGCTAGGCTCGGCTACACCTTC	.	TRBV5-1	TRBJ1-2
CASNPTGGISYGYTF	TGTGCCAGCAATCCTACAGGGGGCATCTCCTATGGCTACACCTTC	TRBD1	TRBV27	TRBJ1-2
CASSFQLAGGRRNTQYF	TGTGCCAGCAGCTTCCAACTAGCGGGGGGGCGTCGAAATACGCAGTATTTT	TRBD2	TRBV7-2	TRBJ2-3
CASSRQGSGEQFF	TGTGCCAGTAGTAGACAGGGATCGGGTGAGCAGTTCTTC	TRBD1	TRBV19	TRBJ2-1
CASSSQAGSYNEQFF	TGCGCCAGCAGCTCCCAGGCGGGCTCCTACAATGAGCAGTTCTTC	.	TRBV5-1	TRBJ2-1
CASSQTVLNEKLFF	TGTGCCAGCAGTCAAACAGTACTCAATGAAAAACTGTTTTTT	.	TRBV2	TRBJ1-4
CASSWGDRALSGNTIYF	TGTGCCAGCAGCTGGGGGGACAGGGCCCTCTCTGGAAACACCATATATTTT	TRBD1	TRBV5-6	TRBJ1-3
CSTTKGETQYF	TGCAGTACCACAAAGGGAGAGACCCAGTACTTC	.	TRBV20-1	TRBJ2-5
CASSPGTGRNSNQPQHF	TGTGCCAGCAGCCCCGGGACAGGGCGTAATAGCAATCAGCCCCAGCATTTT	TRBD1	TRBV9	TRBJ1-5
CASSLETSGRGEQYF	TGTGCCAGCAGCTTAGAGACTAGCGGGAGGGGAGAGCAGTACTTC	TRBD2	TRBV7-2	TRBJ2-7
CASSLRGTLSYEQYF	TGTGCCAGCAGCCTCAGGGGAACCCTTTCCTACGAGCAGTACTTC	.	TRBV5-6	TRBJ2-7
CASSSEATNEKLFF	TGCGCCAGCAGCTCGGAAGCAACTAATGAAAAACTGTTTTTT	.	TRBV5-1	TRBJ1-4
CSGITGDTQYF	TGCAGCGGAATTACCGGAGATACGCAGTATTTT	.	TRBV29-1	TRBJ2-3
CASSPSRGQWTGELFF	TGTGCCAGCTCACCCTCGAGGGGGCAATGGACCGGGGAGCTGTTTTTT	TRBD1	TRBV18	TRBJ2-2
CASSLSGGGELFF	TGTGCCAGCAGCCTTTCGGGAGGCGGGGAGCTGTTTTTT	TRBD2	TRBV9	TRBJ2-2
CASSPLGGTGANVLTF	TGTGCCAGCAGCCCCCTCGGGGGAACTGGGGCCAACGTCCTGACTTTC	.	TRBV13	TRBJ2-6
CASSIIGYGELFF	TGTGCCAGTAGTATTATAGGGTACGGGGAGCTGTTTTTT	.	TRBV19	TRBJ2-2
CASSLGQVNSPLHF	TGTGCCAGCAGTTTGGGACAGGTTAATTCACCCCTCCACTTT	TRBD1	TRBV28	TRBJ1-6
CASSPTGLQETQYF	TGTGCCAGCAGCCCGACAGGCCTCCAAGAGACCCAGTACTTC	.	TRBV7-3	TRBJ2-5
CAWSAGYEQYF	TGTGCCTGGAGTGCGGGCTACGAGCAGTACTTC	.	TRBV30	TRBJ2-7
CASSQWQGSEQYF	TGCGCCAGCAGCCAGTGGCAGGGGAGCGAGCAGTACTTC	.	TRBV4-1	TRBJ2-7
CASSQNRGSRDEQYF	TGTGCCAGCAGCCAAAATCGGGGGTCAAGGGACGAGCAGTACTTC	.	TRBV4-2	TRBJ2-7
CASSSGQGIFSGANVLTF	TGCGCCAGCAGCTCCGGACAGGGGATCTTCTCTGGGGCCAACGTCCTGACTTTC	TRBD1	TRBV5-1	TRBJ2-6
CASSLGHPNTEAFF	TGTGCCAGCAGCTTGGGGCACCCGAACACTGAAGCTTTCTTT	.	TRBV5-4	TRBJ1-1